This T cell receptor (beta chain) stems from a study of OX40 agonist ivuxolimab in advanced cancers. Study observations and caveats: Expansion of clones was among the lowest in partial responders at 0.1-3.0 mg/kg.

Using immunoSEQ multiplex PCR, the repertoire was profiled, and TCRdb retains in-frame clones only, with some absent. In the table there are 75,000 to 90,000 clones, roughly 93% of which are singletons. Points on this clone: The antigen remains unidentified.

Germline CDR1 and CDR2: MNHEY and SVGAGI. V lost 6 bases to trimming and J lost 4 bases, with 15 bases between them. This CDR3 contains 14 residues. The clonotype originates from an adult with an advanced solid tumor such as melanoma, head and neck, liver or kidney cancer. The sample in question was CD4+ or CD8+ T cells sorted from blood, obtained in a trial of the OX40 agonist ivuxolimab. The genes are TRBV6-5 and TRBJ1-2; D perhaps matches TRBD1 (5 bases). The DNA of the CDR3 is TGTGCCAGCAGCGTTGGGGGAGGGCCCTATGGCTACACCTTC. It yields the protein CASSVGGGPYGYTF.